These T cell receptor beta chains were read from a single sample in a study of breast tumors, draining lymph nodes, adjacent tissues. One entry per CDR3 protein results from TCRdb running MiXCR on the multiplex PCR reads. The sample lists around 100,000 distinct CDR3 sequences, 21% occurring once. Source material: axillary lymph node tissue. These receptors came from a female donor with breast cancer. Some clones in this sample may be carry-over from other donors' samples. CDR3s include the opening cysteine and the closing phenylalanine or tryptophan. The order of the fields is V gene, clone size, D gene, J gene, CDR3 DNA, CDR3 protein. A D gene is named only where the DNA matches it firmly. Rows may omit the clone size; those that give it use once, few, many or a size class.

v_call: TRBV7-2; clone_size: many; d_call: NA; j_call: TRBJ2-1; cdr3_nt: TGTGCCAGCAGCTTAGAACTAGTAGACTATGAGCAGTTCTTC; cdr3_aa: CASSLELVDYEQFF
v_call: TRBV2; clone_size: many; d_call: TRBD1; j_call: TRBJ1-2; cdr3_nt: TGTGCCAGCAGTGAAGGGTACAGGGGCAAATCCTACTACACCTTC; cdr3_aa: CASSEGYRGKSYYTF
v_call: TRBV6-1; clone_size: few; d_call: TRBD1; j_call: TRBJ2-5; cdr3_nt: TGTGCCAGCAGCCGAGATCCGGGACAGGGAGAGACCCAGTACTTC; cdr3_aa: CASSRDPGQGETQYF
v_call: TRBV20-1; clone_size: many; d_call: NA; j_call: TRBJ1-2; cdr3_nt: TGCAGTGCTAGAGATTTCCGAGGGGCGGAGGGCTACACCTTC; cdr3_aa: CSARDFRGAEGYTF
v_call: TRBV6-5; clone_size: NA; d_call: NA; j_call: TRBJ1-1; cdr3_nt: TGTGCCAGCAGCCGCCTTGCGGAGATGGGCACTGAAGCTTTCTTT; cdr3_aa: CASSRLAEMGTEAFF
v_call: TRBV20-1; clone_size: many; d_call: TRBD2; j_call: TRBJ2-1; cdr3_nt: TGCAGTGCTAGTCGCGGGAGTGCCTACAATGAGCAGTTCTTC; cdr3_aa: CSASRGSAYNEQFF
v_call: TRBV6-4; clone_size: many; d_call: TRBD1; j_call: TRBJ1-5; cdr3_nt: TGTGCCAGCTCAAAAAGTGGGACAGGGGGGAATCAGCCCCAGCATTTT; cdr3_aa: CASSKSGTGGNQPQHF
v_call: TRBV18; clone_size: NA; d_call: TRBD1; j_call: TRBJ2-7; cdr3_nt: TGTGCCAGCCCACGACAGGGCTCCTACGAGCAGTACTTC; cdr3_aa: CASPRQGSYEQYF
v_call: TRBV5-1; clone_size: many; d_call: NA; j_call: TRBJ1-5; cdr3_nt: TGCGCCAGCAGCGCTACACCTGATCAGCCCCAGCATTTT; cdr3_aa: CASSATPDQPQHF
v_call: TRBV10-2; clone_size: many; d_call: NA; j_call: TRBJ2-1; cdr3_nt: TGCGCCACCTCATGGGACGCCTACAATGAGCAGTTCTTC; cdr3_aa: CATSWDAYNEQFF
v_call: TRBV5-4; clone_size: many; d_call: TRBD1; j_call: TRBJ2-5; cdr3_nt: TGTGCCAGCAGCCCCGGGACAGGGATGATGATGGAGACCCAGTACTTC; cdr3_aa: CASSPGTGMMMETQYF
v_call: TRBV12-3/TRBV12-4; clone_size: many; d_call: NA; j_call: TRBJ1-5; cdr3_nt: TGTGCCAGCAGTTCCCGGGACACCTACAATCAGCCCCAGCATTTT; cdr3_aa: CASSSRDTYNQPQHF
v_call: TRBV4-1; clone_size: many; d_call: NA; j_call: TRBJ2-7; cdr3_nt: TGCGCCAGCAGCCACCCCCCGCGCTCCTACGAGCAGTACTTC; cdr3_aa: CASSHPPRSYEQYF
v_call: TRBV28; clone_size: NA; d_call: NA; j_call: TRBJ1-2; cdr3_nt: TGTGCCAGCAGTTTATCGACAGTCTTTCTTGGCTACACCTTC; cdr3_aa: CASSLSTVFLGYTF
v_call: TRBV19; clone_size: many; d_call: NA; j_call: TRBJ2-3; cdr3_nt: TGTGCCAGTAGTATAGATCTTACGGATACGCAGTATTTT; cdr3_aa: CASSIDLTDTQYF
v_call: TRBV7-2; clone_size: NA; d_call: NA; j_call: TRBJ1-1; cdr3_nt: TGTGCCAGCAGCTTAACTCGGACTGAAGCTTTCTTT; cdr3_aa: CASSLTRTEAFF
v_call: TRBV5-6; clone_size: few; d_call: NA; j_call: TRBJ2-4; cdr3_nt: TGTGCCAGCAGCTTGGCAGGGGTGGACATTCAGTACTTC; cdr3_aa: CASSLAGVDIQYF
v_call: TRBV6-1; clone_size: NA; d_call: TRBD2; j_call: TRBJ2-5; cdr3_nt: TGTGCCAGCGGACGTCGGTTAGCGGGGGTCAAATACCAAGAGACCCAGTACTTC; cdr3_aa: CASGRRLAGVKYQETQYF
v_call: TRBV30; clone_size: many; d_call: NA; j_call: TRBJ2-7; cdr3_nt: TGTGCCTGGAGTCTAGCAGGGGTCGAGCAGTACTTC; cdr3_aa: CAWSLAGVEQYF
v_call: TRBV28; clone_size: many; d_call: TRBD1; j_call: TRBJ2-7; cdr3_nt: TGTGCCAGCAGTACCGACAGGGTAAGCGACGAGCAGTACTTC; cdr3_aa: CASSTDRVSDEQYF
v_call: TRBV7-9; clone_size: many; d_call: NA; j_call: TRBJ1-2; cdr3_nt: TGTGCCAGCAGCCCCGGGGTCATAATTCTGGGCTACACCTTC; cdr3_aa: CASSPGVIILGYTF
v_call: TRBV2; clone_size: many; d_call: TRBD1; j_call: TRBJ1-3; cdr3_nt: TGTGCCAGCGGAGGGACAGGGGGGACGGGAAACACCATATATTTT; cdr3_aa: CASGGTGGTGNTIYF